The next 26 T cell receptor beta chains were all read from a single sample in a study of healthy donors' naive CD4 and CD8 T cells. A linear amplification protocol produced the TCR libraries from around 0.55 ug of total RNA. A single record per CDR3 protein comes from TCRdb applying MiXCR to the reads. Of around 200,000 distinct CDR3 sequences in the sample, about 70% are singletons; the top ten hold about 2.3%. Sequenced: naive CD4+ and CD8+ T cells sorted from blood, pooled from several donors. These receptors originate from a pool of human donors in good health; the sample pools cells from several healthy donors.

The rearrangement joins TRBV11-1 to TRBJ2-7; no definite D call. The germline V gene encodes CDR1 SGHAT and CDR2 FQDESV (reference sequence). The CDR3 runs to 15 residues. The V and J ends lost 0 bases and 7 bases respectively, with 16 bases between them. The CDR3 sequence: CASSLASGWGVEQYF. CDR3 DNA: TGTGCCAGCAGCTTAGCGTCAGGCTGGGGTGTGGAGCAGTACTTC.

This clonotype was seen just once. This rearrangement joins TRBV12-3 or TRBV12-4 to TRBJ2-7; D not certain. V lost 4 bases and J lost 1, with 11 bases in between. This CDR3 is 14 amino acids long. The CDR3 region is CASSSRAGSYEQYV. Here the CDR3 DNA reads TGTGCCAGCAGTTCCCGGGCAGGTTCCTACGAGCAGTACGTC.

V is TRBV6-5 and J is TRBJ2-5, with 7 bases identical to TRBD2. Trimming at V came to 6 bases and at J to 5 bases, leaving 15 bases not matched to a gene. The CDR3 is 16 amino acids. CDR1 is MNHEY and CDR2 is SVGAGI in the germline V gene. The chain's CDR3 is CASSRRGVGSRETQYF. DNA of the CDR3: TGTGCCAGCAGCCGCCGGGGGGTAGGGTCGAGGGAGACCCAGTACTTC.

The V and J genes are TRBV19 and TRBJ1-4; maybe TRBD1 (6 bases). The CDR3 is 15 residues long. Per germline, CDR1 LNHDA and CDR2 SQIVND (reference sequence). Trimming shortened V by 5 bases and J by 0 bases, and 10 bases separated the two germline ends. The CDR3 protein is CASSAQGTTNEKLFF. The CDR3, as DNA: TGTGCCAGTAGTGCTCAGGGGACAACTAATGAAAAACTGTTTTTT.

The CDR3 region is CASSFSGLAGAHEQFF. The CDR3 DNA reads TGTGCCAGCAGTTTTTCAGGACTAGCGGGAGCCCATGAGCAGTTCTTC. This sequence joins TRBV28 and TRBJ2-1; TRBD2 aligns across 13 bases. The CDR3 has 16 residues. Germline values: CDR1 MDHEN, CDR2 SYDVKM. J lost 8 bases, V lost 3 bases, and 7 bases had no gene match.

The chain joins TRBV6-2 or TRBV6-3 to TRBJ1-1; D remains ambiguous. CDR1 is MNHEY and CDR2 is SVGEGT in the germline V gene. Trimming stripped 8 bases from V and 9 bases from J, with 16 bases between. The CDR3 loop spans 12 amino acids. The CDR3: CASAPTGVKAFF. The CDR3 nucleotides are TGTGCCAGCGCACCGACCGGGGTGAAAGCTTTCTTT.

This clonotype has only a few counts. The chain employs TRBV29-1 and TRBJ2-7; TRBD1 or TRBD2 may be the D gene (5 bases each). The CDR3 sequence is 10 residues long. V gave up 6 bases and J gave up 3 bases, with 6 bases separating them. From germline, CDR1 is SQVTM and CDR2 ANQGSEA. The CDR3 nucleotides are TGCAGCGTGGGGGACTACGAGCAGTACTTC. Its protein is CSVGDYEQYF.

The sample holds a few counts of this clonotype. The chain couples TRBV29-1 to TRBJ2-7; D unclear. This CDR3 is 12 amino acids long. The ends were cut back, 3 bases at V and 3 bases at J, with 9 bases in the middle. CDR1 is SQVTM and CDR2 is ANQGSEA in the germline V gene. CDR3 nucleotide sequence: TGCAGCGTTGAGGGCAGGAGCTACGAGCAGTACTTC. As protein: CSVEGRSYEQYF.

V usage is TRBV5-5 and J usage is TRBJ1-4; D remains unclear. Germline V gene lookup returns CDR1 SGHKS and CDR2 YYEKEE (reference sequence). Trimming took off 1 base at V and 3 bases at J, with 4 bases between the two ends. The CDR3 has 13 residues. CDR3 DNA: TGTGCCAGCAGCTTGTTCCCTAATGAAAAACTGTTTTTT. As protein: CASSLFPNEKLFF.

The rearrangement joins TRBV29-1 to TRBJ1-5, with D possibly matching TRBD1 (5 bases). This CDR3 is 12 amino acids long. Germline values: CDR1 SQVTM, CDR2 ANQGSEA. The V and J ends lost 7 bases and 3 bases respectively, with 10 bases between them. This CDR3 is CSATVDNQPQHF. In DNA, the CDR3 is TGCAGCGCGACAGTCGACAATCAGCCCCAGCATTTT. The entire variable domain, with the rest obtained from reference TRBV29-1 and TRBJ1-5, is as follows: SAVISQKPSRDICQRGTSLTIQCQVDSQVTMMFWYRQQPGQSLTLIATANQGSEATYESGFVIDKFPISRPNLTFSTLTVSNMSPEDSSIYLCSATVDNQPQHFGDGTRLSIL.

This clonotype was detected a few times. The chain recombines TRBV18 with TRBJ2-7; TRBD2 is a possible D gene (5 bases). Germline-derived CDR1 and CDR2 are KGHSH and LQKENI. This CDR3 comprises 15 residues. The germline V and J ends were trimmed by 4 bases and 5 bases, with 18 bases remaining between them. The CDR3 spells CASSLREGNTDEQYF. The DNA of the CDR3 is TGTGCCAGCTCACTGAGGGAAGGTAACACCGACGAGCAGTACTTC.

This clonotype was found once. The rearrangement links TRBV27 to TRBJ2-7; maybe TRBD2 (6 bases). The germline V and J ends were trimmed by 8 bases and 6 bases, with 17 bases remaining between them. The length of the CDR3 is 13 residues. Germline loops: CDR1 MNHEY, CDR2 SMNVEV (reference sequence). The CDR3 loop reads CASSRTPGGEQYF. The CDR3, as DNA: TGTGCCAGCTCGAGGACTCCCGGGGGCGAGCAGTACTTC.

This chain joins TRBV6-2 or TRBV6-3 and TRBJ2-1; D ambiguous. V lost 0 bases, J lost 5 bases, and 14 bases lay in between. Germline CDR1 MNHEY, CDR2 SVGEGT. This CDR3 has 16 amino acids. The CDR3 nucleotides read TGTGCCAGCAGTTACTCGATTTCTGCCTTCGACAATGAGCAGTTCTTC. Encoded protein: CASSYSISAFDNEQFF.

The chain combines TRBV10-3 with TRBJ1-6; D perhaps matches TRBD1 (5 bases). The CDR3 spans 17 residues. CDR1 ENHRY and CDR2 SYGVKD come from the germline V gene. The V and J ends lost 0 bases and 10 bases respectively, with 19 bases between them. This CDR3 reads CAISESTSGTWDSPLHF. CDR3 DNA sequence: TGTGCCATCAGTGAGTCCACCTCCGGGACGTGGGACTCACCCCTCCACTTT.

The chain recombines TRBV6-5 with TRBJ2-1, with 7 bases identical to TRBD1. CDR1 and CDR2 from the germline V gene are MNHEY and SVGAGI. This CDR3 has 16 residues. V lost 6 bases and J lost 0; bases outside the gene matches: 8. CDR3 coding DNA: TGTGCCAGCAGGATACAGGGGCTGAGCTCCTACAATGAGCAGTTCTTC. It codes for CASRIQGLSSYNEQFF.

The chain combines TRBV7-8 with TRBJ2-1; D is uncertain. The V and J ends lost 5 bases and 4 bases respectively, with 15 bases between them. In germline, CDR1 is SGHVS, CDR2 FQNEAQ. CDR3 length equals 15 residues. The CDR3 region has the DNA TGTGCCAGCAGCCCCCTGACCTCCCCGTACAATGAGCAGTTCTTC. Amino acid sequence: CASSPLTSPYNEQFF.

V is TRBV6-5 and J is TRBJ2-7; 9 bases are shared with TRBD1. Germline loops: CDR1 MNHEY, CDR2 SVGAGI. This CDR3 comprises 16 residues. The trim removed 5 bases at V and 0 bases at J, leaving 8 bases unmatched. The CDR3 region is CASSDVGTGNSYEQYF. DNA of the CDR3: TGTGCCAGCAGTGACGTCGGGACAGGGAACTCCTACGAGCAGTACTTC.

This clonotype was seen only a few times. The rearrangement links TRBV6-5 to TRBJ2-3, with D possibly being TRBD1 (5 bases). CDR3 length: 15 amino acids. The germline V and J ends were trimmed by 2 bases and 4 bases, with 13 bases remaining between them. Germline V gene lookup returns CDR1 MNHEY and CDR2 SVGAGI. The chain's CDR3 is CASSYVSWGPDTQYF. CDR3 in DNA: TGTGCCAGCAGTTACGTGAGCTGGGGCCCAGATACGCAGTATTTT.

This clonotype has just one count. The chain uses TRBV19 and TRBJ2-7, with 7 bases fitting TRBD1. This CDR3 is 14 amino acids long. Unmatched junction bases numbered 11, after V lost 6 bases and J lost 6 bases. Germline assignment: CDR1 LNHDA and CDR2 SQIVND (reference sequence). The CDR3 DNA reads as TGTGCCAGTAGCCAGCCGGGACAGACCCTCGAGCAGTACTTC. Translating it yields CASSQPGQTLEQYF. Combining the CDR3 with reference TRBV19 and TRBJ2-7 gives the whole variable domain DGGITQSPKYLFRKEGQNVTLSCEQNLNHDAMYWYRQDPGQGLRLIYYSQIVNDFQKGDIAEGYSVSREKKESFPLTVTSAQKNPTAFYLCASSQPGQTLEQYFGPGTRLTVT.

The V gene is TRBV29-1, the J gene TRBJ2-1; a possible D gene is TRBD2 (5 bases). Trimming left V 7 bases short and J 3 bases short, with 10 bases between. There are 12 residues in the CDR3. The V gene's germline CDR1 is SQVTM and CDR2 ANQGSEA. The CDR3 nucleotides are TGCAGCGACTACCGGGGCTACAATGAGCAGTTCTTC. Amino acids: CSDYRGYNEQFF.

This chain connects TRBV29-1 to TRBJ2-7, with 10 bases lining up with TRBD2. The V segment lost 4 bases and the J segment 3 bases; nucleotides outside the gene matches: 6. CDR3 length: 14 amino acids. Germline V CDR1 and CDR2: SQVTM, ANQGSEA. This CDR3 is CSVVGLAGDYEQYF. DNA for the CDR3: TGCAGCGTTGTCGGGCTAGCGGGAGACTACGAGCAGTACTTC.

V usage is TRBV29-1 and J usage is TRBJ2-5; D perhaps matches TRBD2 (5 bases). Germline V CDR1 and CDR2: SQVTM, ANQGSEA. V lost 7 bases, J lost 4 bases, and 13 bases lay in between. The CDR3 covers 12 residues. Here the CDR3 reads CSAEREGETQYF. CDR3 nucleotides: TGCAGCGCTGAGAGGGAAGGAGAGACCCAGTACTTC.

The chain couples TRBV19 to TRBJ2-3; 8 bases are a match to TRBD1. The germline V gene has CDR1 LNHDA and CDR2 SQIVND (reference sequence). The CDR3 sequence is 15 residues long. V trimming: 5 bases; J trimming: 1 base; junction bases outside the gene matches: 5. DNA for the CDR3: TGTGCCAGTAGTTCACAGGGGGTGCGCACAGATACGCAGTATTTT. Its protein product is CASSSQGVRTDTQYF.

The rearrangement links TRBV5-6 to TRBJ2-7, with D maybe TRBD1 (6 bases). CDR3 length equals 16 residues. Deletions cut 2 bases from V and 0 bases from J, with 15 bases between. Germline values: CDR1 SGHDT, CDR2 YYEEEE. As DNA, the CDR3 is TGTGCCAGCAGCTTCGGCGGACAGACTCTCTCCTACGAGCAGTACTTC. This translates into CASSFGGQTLSYEQYF.

J is TRBJ2-5 and V is TRBV29-1; D remains ambiguous. The tail of the sequence fits TRBJ2-7 better, so the J call may be wrong. The germline V gene encodes CDR1 SQVTM and CDR2 ANQGSEA. The CDR3 runs 13 residues. CDR3 DNA: TGCAGCGTTGGAGTCGGGCAATCCTACGAGCAGTACTTC. Its translation is CSVGVGQSYEQYF.

The chain links TRBV29-1 to TRBJ1-4; 8 nucleotides align to TRBD1. This CDR3 has 13 residues. With V trimmed by 7 bases and J by 8 bases, 9 bases remained unmatched. Per the germline V gene, CDR1 is SQVTM and CDR2 is ANQGSEA. CDR3 region: CSARTGRGEKLFF. CDR3 in DNA: TGCAGCGCCCGGACAGGGAGAGGAGAAAAACTGTTTTTT.